This T cell receptor beta chain originates from a study of T cell responses to AZD1222 COVID-19 vaccine. Whole-study findings and limits: Across the whole spike, CD4 TCRs peaked at regions 160-218 and 743-854. White British people made up most donors, females outnumbered males, and clonal diversity was possibly underestimated.

TCRdb's table, derived via immunoSEQ multiplex PCR, lists solely in-frame clones and lacks some. This repertoire shows under 150,000 clones, approximately 88% found once; its top ten account for 6.5%. About this clone itself: Its antigen is undetermined.

The ends were cut back, 3 bases at V and 1 base at J, with 11 bases in the middle. CDR3 length: 14 amino acids. Looked up from germline, CDR1 is SGHRS and CDR2 is YFSETQ. V usage is TRBV5-1 and J usage is TRBJ2-7; maybe TRBD1 (6 bases). Sequenced material: peripheral blood, taken 28 days after the second AZD1222 dose. This clonotype was obtained from an adult who received the AZD1222 COVID-19 vaccine. CDR3 residues: CASSSQGSSYEQYF. The CDR3, as DNA: TGCGCCAGCAGCTCACAGGGCTCTTCCTACGAGCAGTACTTC.